This TCR beta chain came from a study of T cell responses to AZD1222 COVID-19 vaccine. On the study more broadly: Second-dose timings of about 4 or about 12 weeks were pooled.

Study-level points and caveats: Seropositive AZD1222 recipients at baseline numbered only five or six. With two AZD1222 doses given, Spike-specific TCR breadth and depth both rose. Clonal diversity was possibly underestimated, and the donors were mostly white British, with more females.

As to this clone: Antigen: not known.

Some clones are missing from TCRdb's copy, which holds only in-frame ones; the method was immunoSEQ multiplex PCR. This sample has around 110,000 clones, with about 92% found just once. The CDR3 is made up of 14 amino acids. Trimming took 3 bases from V and 5 from J, leaving 13 bases between them. Germline values: CDR1 LNHDA, CDR2 SQIVND (reference sequence). This sequence was found in an adult in good health. The sample in question was peripheral blood, obtained on day 0 of AZD1222 vaccination. This chain joins TRBV19 and TRBJ1-1; a weak D match, TRBD1 (6 bases). CDR3 in amino acids: CASSIESGETEAFF. CDR3 bases: TGTGCCAGTAGTATCGAGTCAGGGGAAACTGAAGCTTTCTTT.